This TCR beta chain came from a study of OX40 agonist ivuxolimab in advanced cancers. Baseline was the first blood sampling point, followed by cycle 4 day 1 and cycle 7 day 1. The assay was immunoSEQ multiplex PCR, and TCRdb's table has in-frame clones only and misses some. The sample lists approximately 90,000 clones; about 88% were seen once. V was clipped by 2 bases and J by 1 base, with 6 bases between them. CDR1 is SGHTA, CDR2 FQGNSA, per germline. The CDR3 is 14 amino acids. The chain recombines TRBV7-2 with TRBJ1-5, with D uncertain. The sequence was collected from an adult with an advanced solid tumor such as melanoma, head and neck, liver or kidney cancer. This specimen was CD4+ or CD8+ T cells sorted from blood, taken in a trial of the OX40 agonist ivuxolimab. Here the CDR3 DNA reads TGTGCCAGCAGCTTATGGGGAAGCAATCAGCCCCAGCATTTT. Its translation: CASSLWGSNQPQHF. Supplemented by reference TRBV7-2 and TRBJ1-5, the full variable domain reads GAGVSQSPSNKVTEKGKDVELRCDPISGHTALYWYRQSLGQGLEFLIYFQGNSAPDKSGLPSDRFSAERTGGSVSTLTIQRTQQEDSAVYLCASSLWGSNQPQHFGDGTRLSIL.